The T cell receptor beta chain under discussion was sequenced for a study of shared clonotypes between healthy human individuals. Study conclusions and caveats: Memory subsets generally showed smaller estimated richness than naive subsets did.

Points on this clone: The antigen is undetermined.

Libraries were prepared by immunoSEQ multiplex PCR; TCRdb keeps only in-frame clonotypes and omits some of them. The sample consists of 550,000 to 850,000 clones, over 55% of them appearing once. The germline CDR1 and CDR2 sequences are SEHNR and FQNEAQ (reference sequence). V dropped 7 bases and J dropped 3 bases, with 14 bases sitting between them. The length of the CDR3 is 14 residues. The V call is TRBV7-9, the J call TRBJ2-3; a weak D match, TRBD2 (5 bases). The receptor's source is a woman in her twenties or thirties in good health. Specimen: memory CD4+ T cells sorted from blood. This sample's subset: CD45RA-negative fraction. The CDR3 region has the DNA TGTGCCAGCAACCAAAACGGGGAGACAGATACGCAGTATTTT. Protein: CASNQNGETDTQYF. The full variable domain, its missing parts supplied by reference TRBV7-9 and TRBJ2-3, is DTGVSQNPRHKITKRGQNVTFRCDPISEHNRLYWYRQTLGQGPEFLTYFQNEAQLEKSRLLSDRFSAERPKGSFSTLEIQRTEQGDSAMYLCASNQNGETDTQYFGPGTRLTVL.